The rows below give T cell receptor beta chains drawn from one sample of a study of T cells in Graves' hyperthyroidism and ophthalmopathy. TCRdb processed the multiplex PCR reads anew with MiXCR; each CDR3 protein has one entry. The table has 650,000 to 800,000 distinct CDR3 sequences, about 45% seen once. Sequencing used peripheral blood or thyroid tissue (not recorded which). Receptors originate from an adult man with Graves' disease, either hyperthyroidism or ophthalmopathy (not recorded which). CDR3s include the opening cysteine and the closing phenylalanine or tryptophan. A D gene is named only where the DNA matches it firmly. Clone sizes are given selectively: once, few, many, or a class where the clone is expanded.

v_gene	abundance	d_gene	j_gene	CDR3nt	CDR3aa
TRBV7-8	NA	NA	TRBJ2-2	TGTGCCAGCAGCTTAGGGCTTCGGGCAGCGAACACCGGGGAGCTGTTTTTT	CASSLGLRAANTGELFF
TRBV25-1	NA	TRBD1	TRBJ1-1	TGTGCCAGCAGTCGACAGGGGGCAGGCACTGAAGCTTTCTTT	CASSRQGAGTEAFF
TRBV20-1	many	NA	TRBJ2-7	TGCAGTGCTAGTGATGGGGCGGCCTACGAGCAGTACTTC	CSASDGAAYEQYF
TRBV14	few	NA	TRBJ1-6	TGTGCCAGCAGCCCCGTCGAATCAGGATCACCCCTCCACTTT	CASSPVESGSPLHF
TRBV7-6	NA	TRBD1	TRBJ1-1	TGTGCCAGCAGCTTAGCGCAGGGGGGTGGTTCTGAAGCTTTCTTT	CASSLAQGGGSEAFF
TRBV7-9	NA	NA	TRBJ2-7	TGTGCCAGCAGCCTTGGACGGAAAACCTACGAGCAGTACTTC	CASSLGRKTYEQYF
TRBV10-3	NA	NA	TRBJ1-5	TGTGCCATCAGTGATAGAGGAGGGCCCCAGCATTTT	CAISDRGGPQHF
TRBV7-9	NA	TRBD2	TRBJ2-2	TGTGCCAGCAGCTTGGGACTAGCGGGAGTAATCGGGGAGCTGTTTTTT	CASSLGLAGVIGELFF
TRBV10-2	many	NA	TRBJ2-7	TGCGCCAGCAGTGAGGCTACAGGCCCGATCTACGAGCAGTACTTC	CASSEATGPIYEQYF
TRBV14	once	TRBD1	TRBJ2-5	TGTGCCAGCAGCCAAAGGGGGCTGCGGGAGACCCAGTACTTC	CASSQRGLRETQYF
TRBV9	NA	NA	TRBJ1-1	NA	CASSVGRDRVFQPQHFGEAFF
TRBV7-9	many	NA	TRBJ1-1	TGTGCCAGCAGCTTACCGCAGGACACTGAAGCTTTCTTT	CASSLPQDTEAFF
TRBV7-2	many	NA	TRBJ1-2	TGTGCCAGCAGCCGATTCGGGACAAGTTATGGCTACACCTTC	CASSRFGTSYGYTF
TRBV19	NA	NA	TRBJ1-2	TGTGCCAGCACGACAGACACTAACTATGGCTACACCTTC	CASTTDTNYGYTF
TRBV7-2	NA	NA	TRBJ2-2	TGTGCCAGCACCCTATGGCAGGGAGGTACCGGGGAGCTGTTTTTT	CASTLWQGGTGELFF
TRBV5-5	NA	TRBD1	TRBJ1-2	TGTGCCAGCAGCTTGGGAGGCCCCCGACAGGGGGGAGATGGCTACACCTTC	CASSLGGPRQGGDGYTF
TRBV29-1	NA	NA	TRBJ2-5	TGCAGCGTAACCGGGAAGGGACGAGGCGAGACCCAGTACTTC	CSVTGKGRGETQYF
TRBV9	NA	NA	TRBJ1-5	TGTGCCAGCAGCCTTTCCGGGACGTCCCAGCCCCAGCATTTT	CASSLSGTSQPQHF
TRBV15	NA	NA	TRBJ1-5	TGTGCCACCAGCAGAGATAGGGGCAGGGCTCAGCCCCAGCATTTT	CATSRDRGRAQPQHF
TRBV15	many	NA	TRBJ2-6	TGTGCCACAACTCTCAGCTCTGGGGCCAACGTCCTGACTTTC	CATTLSSGANVLTF
TRBV5-8	few	NA	TRBJ1-1	TGTGCCAGCAGCCAAGATACGGTGAACACTGAAGCTTTCTTT	CASSQDTVNTEAFF
TRBV20-1	few	TRBD2	TRBJ2-5	TGCAGTGCTAGGACTAGCGGGAGGGCCGGGGGAGAGACCCAGTACTTC	CSARTSGRAGGETQYF
TRBV24-1	NA	TRBD1	TRBJ1-6	TGTGCCACCAGTGCCGGACAGGGGAATCAGCCCCTCCACTTT	CATSAGQGNQPLHF
TRBV5-8	few	NA	TRBJ2-5	TGTGCCAGCAGCTGGCGATCCGACAGAGAGACCCAGTACTTC	CASSWRSDRETQYF
TRBV7-2	few	NA	TRBJ2-7	TGTGCCAGCACGGGCGGGACCTACGAGCAGTACTTC	CASTGGTYEQYF
TRBV7-9	many	NA	TRBJ1-5	TGTGCCAGCAGGCTGGGGAATCAGCCCCAGCATTTT	CASRLGNQPQHF
TRBV20-1	many	TRBD1	TRBJ1-2	TGCAGTGCTAGGGACAGGGTGCATGGCTACACCTTC	CSARDRVHGYTF
TRBV11-3	few	NA	TRBJ1-2	TGTGCCAGCAGCTTAGGGGGGCAGGGGCAAAGGGGCTACACCTTC	CASSLGGQGQRGYTF
TRBV5-1	many	NA	TRBJ1-2	TGCGCCAGCAGCTTGGTCGGACAGACCTATGGCTACACCTTC	CASSLVGQTYGYTF
TRBV24-1	many	NA	TRBJ1-1	TGTGCCACCAGTGATTTTTCTGGAGGGGACGGAGCTTTCTTT	CATSDFSGGDGAFF
TRBV29-1	many	TRBD2	TRBJ2-5	TGCAGCGTAGCCGGGACTAGCGGGACTACTCTAGAGACCCAGTACTTC	CSVAGTSGTTLETQYF
TRBV24-1	many	TRBD2	TRBJ2-7	TGTGCCACCCCCCCTTTAGCGGGGAACGAGCAGTACTTC	CATPPLAGNEQYF
TRBV20-1	NA	NA	TRBJ2-7	TGCAGTGCTAGAGATCAGGAGAAGGGAACCTACGAGCAGTACTTC	CSARDQEKGTYEQYF
TRBV15	NA	NA	TRBJ2-5	TGTGCCACCAGCAGACCCGGGTTTACTGAGACCCAGTACTTC	CATSRPGFTETQYF
TRBV24-1	many	TRBD1	TRBJ1-6	TGTGCCACCAGTGATGGGACAGGAAGAAATTCACCCCTCCACTTT	CATSDGTGRNSPLHF
TRBV2	NA	NA	TRBJ2-5	TGTGCCAGCAGGGCGAGGGGCCAGACCCAGTACTTC	CASRARGQTQYF
TRBV29-1	NA	NA	TRBJ1-2	TGCAGCGTTGGGGGGCAAACCTATGGCTACACCTTC	CSVGGQTYGYTF
TRBV24-1	NA	NA	TRBJ1-3	TGTGCCACCAGTGAGTCCGGGACATCTGGAAACACCATATATTTT	CATSESGTSGNTIYF
TRBV6-5	NA	NA	TRBJ1-3	TGTGCCAGCAGTTACCGCGGACTGGGCGCTGGAAACACCATATATTTT	CASSYRGLGAGNTIYF
TRBV29-1	NA	TRBD1	TRBJ1-3	TGTGCCTGGAGCCCGGGACAGTCAGGAAACACCATATATTTT	CAWSPGQSGNTIYF
TRBV7-8	NA	NA	TRBJ1-4	TGTGCCAGCAGCTTAAGTAGCCGCTTACTACCGATGGGAAAACTGTTTTTT	CASSLSSRLLPMGKLFF
TRBV14	once	NA	TRBJ1-2	TGTGCCCGCAGCCAAGGAGGCAGGGTGAGCTATGGCTACACCTTC	CARSQGGRVSYGYTF
TRBV7-2	NA	NA	TRBJ2-5	TGTGCCAGCAGCTTACTAGGCACAGCAGCCGCTAAGTACTTC	CASSLLGTAAAKYF
TRBV20-1	NA	NA	TRBJ1-6	TGCAGTGCGGGGCCCTTCAATTCACCCCTCCACTTT	CSAGPFNSPLHF
TRBV20-1	NA	NA	TRBJ2-7	TGCAGTGCTAGAGATATGGGGGGCGGCTACGAGCAGTACTTC	CSARDMGGGYEQYF
TRBV7-2	NA	TRBD2	TRBJ2-5	TGTGCCAGCAGTAACGGGACTAGCGGGGCACGGCAAGAGACCCAGTACTTC	CASSNGTSGARQETQYF
TRBV29-1	NA	TRBD1	TRBJ1-2	TGCAGCGTTGAAGCTCCCGCCGGGACAGACTATGGCTACACCTTC	CSVEAPAGTDYGYTF
TRBV7-4	NA	NA	TRBJ1-5	TGTGCCAGCAGTGGACGAGGGAACGTTCAGCCCCAGCATTTT	CASSGRGNVQPQHF
TRBV11-2	NA	NA	TRBJ2-5	TGTGCCAGCAGCTTAGAGGTAGCAGGGGGGCAGACCCAGTACTTC	CASSLEVAGGQTQYF
TRBV5-6	few	NA	TRBJ1-5	TGTGCCAGCAGCTTATACAGGTCATGGGAGCAGCCCCAGCATTTT	CASSLYRSWEQPQHF
TRBV7-2	few	NA	TRBJ1-2	TGTGCCAGCAGCTCGCCCCGGGAAGGAATATATGGCTACACCTTC	CASSSPREGIYGYTF
TRBV9	NA	TRBD2	TRBJ2-5	TGTGCCAGCAGCGAACCCTACACGGGAGGGCTTCAGGAGACCCAGTACTTC	CASSEPYTGGLQETQYF
TRBV19	once	TRBD1	TRBJ2-2	TGTGCCAGTAGTACGCCGGGACAGGGGGCGTATAGGGAGCTGTTTTTT	CASSTPGQGAYRELFF
TRBV29-1	NA	NA	TRBJ1-4	TGCAGCGCCGGGAGTTGGCCGGAAAAACTGTTTTTT	CSAGSWPEKLFF
TRBV9	few	NA	TRBJ1-5	TGTGCCAGCTCACCGGGCAGTTTTCAGCCCCAGCATTTT	CASSPGSFQPQHF
TRBV5-1	NA	TRBD1	TRBJ1-5	TGCGCCAGCAGCGAGGGACAGGGGCTCGATCAGCCCCAGCATTTT	CASSEGQGLDQPQHF
TRBV2	NA	TRBD1	TRBJ2-7	TGTGCCAGCACCCCGGGACAGTTCCTCTCCTACGAGCAGTACTTC	CASTPGQFLSYEQYF